This T cell receptor beta chain was found in a study of cytomegalovirus exposure and HLA in healthy donors. This CDR3 is 14 amino acids long. Germline assignment: CDR1 KGHSH and CDR2 LQKENI. The V end was cut by 4 bases, the J end by 3 bases, with 13 bases between. The PCR ran on 60 Vbeta and 13 Jbeta primers. The repertoire was sequenced with immunoSEQ multiplex PCR; TCRdb's copy has only in-frame clones and lacks some. The repertoire has more than 140,000 clones, about 75% of them found once; the top ten carry over 3%. The J gene is TRBJ2-7, the V gene TRBV18; tentatively, D is TRBD1 (5 bases). Sequenced: PBMCs. The source is a man between 35 and 55 years old in good health and CMV-seronegative. The CDR3, as DNA: TGTGCCAGCTCACTATCAGGGTCTGGCTACGAGCAGTACTTC. Protein sequence: CASSLSGSGYEQYF. Together with reference TRBV18 and TRBJ2-7, the CDR3 gives the full variable domain: NAGVMQNPRHLVRRRGQEARLRCSPMKGHSHVYWYRQLPEEGLKFMVYLQKENIIDESGMPKERFSAEFPKEGPSILRIQQVVRGDSAAYFCASSLSGSGYEQYFGPGTRLTVT.